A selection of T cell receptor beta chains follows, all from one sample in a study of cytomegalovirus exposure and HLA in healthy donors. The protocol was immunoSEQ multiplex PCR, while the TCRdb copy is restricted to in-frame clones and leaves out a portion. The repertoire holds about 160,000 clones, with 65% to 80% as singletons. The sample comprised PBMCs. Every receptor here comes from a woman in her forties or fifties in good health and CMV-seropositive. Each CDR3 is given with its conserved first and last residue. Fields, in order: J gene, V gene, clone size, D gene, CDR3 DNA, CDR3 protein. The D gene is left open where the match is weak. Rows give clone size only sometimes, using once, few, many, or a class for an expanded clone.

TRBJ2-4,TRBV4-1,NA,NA,TGCGCCAGCAGCCAAGGTGTGCGGGACAGAGGAAACATTCAGTACTTC,CASSQGVRDRGNIQYF
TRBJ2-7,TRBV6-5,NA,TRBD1,TGTGCCAGCAGTCCGACAGGGAATACGTACGAGCAGTACTTC,CASSPTGNTYEQYF
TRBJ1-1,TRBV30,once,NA,TGTGCCTGGAGTGGCACAGGTGAAGCTTTCTTT,CAWSGTGEAFF
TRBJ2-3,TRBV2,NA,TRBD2,TGTGCCAGCAGTGAACGGACTAGCGGGGGTACAGATACGCAGTATTTT,CASSERTSGGTDTQYF
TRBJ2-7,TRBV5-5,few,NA,TGTGCCAGCAGCCGACTACAGGGTCCCGAGCAGTACTTC,CASSRLQGPEQYF
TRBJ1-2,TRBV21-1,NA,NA,TGTGCCAGCAGCCACAGGGAAAACTATGGCTACACCTTC,CASSHRENYGYTF
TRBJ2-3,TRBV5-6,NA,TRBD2,TGTGCCAGCAGCTGGGGCCGGGAGGGGGACACAGATACGCAGTATTTT,CASSWGREGDTDTQYF
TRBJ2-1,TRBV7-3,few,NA,TGTGCCAGCAGCTTTGGCTGGTCGAATGAGCAGTTCTTC,CASSFGWSNEQFF
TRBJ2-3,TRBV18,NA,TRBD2,TGTGCCAGCTCACCACTAGCGGGGTCCTACACAGATACGCAGTATTTT,CASSPLAGSYTDTQYF
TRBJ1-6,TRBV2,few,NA,TGTGCCAGCCACCAGGCCCCTCGATCACCCCTCCACTTT,CASHQAPRSPLHF
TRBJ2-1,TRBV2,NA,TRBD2,TGTGCCAGCACCGACCCTAGCGGGGGCTCCTACAATGAGCAGTTCTTC,CASTDPSGGSYNEQFF
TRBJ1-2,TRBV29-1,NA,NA,TGCAGCGTGGACTCCGAGGGCTATGGCTACACCTTC,CSVDSEGYGYTF
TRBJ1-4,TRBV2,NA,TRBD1,TGTGCCAGCAGGGGGAAAAAGGGACAGGGCGCAACTAATGAAAAACTGTTTTTT,CASRGKKGQGATNEKLFF
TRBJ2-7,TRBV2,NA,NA,TGTGCCAGCAGTGATGGTACTAGGGCCGGACGACAGTACTTC,CASSDGTRAGRQYF
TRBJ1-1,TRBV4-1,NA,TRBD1,TGCGCCAGCAGCCGTATGACAGGGGCTATCACTGAAGCTTTCTTT,CASSRMTGAITEAFF
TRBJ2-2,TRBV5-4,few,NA,TGTGCCAGCAGCCCGTCTAGCGAGTACACCGGGGAGCTGTTTTTT,CASSPSSEYTGELFF
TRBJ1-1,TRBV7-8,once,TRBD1,TGTGCCAGCAACCGGGACAGGGGTGATGAAGCTTTCTTT,CASNRDRGDEAFF
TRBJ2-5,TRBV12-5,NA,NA,TGTGCTAGTGGTTTGTGGCAGTCTCAAGAGACCCAGTACTTC,CASGLWQSQETQYF
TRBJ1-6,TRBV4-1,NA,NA,TGCGCCAGCAGCCAAGAACAGGGTGGCAATTCACCCCTCCACTTT,CASSQEQGGNSPLHF
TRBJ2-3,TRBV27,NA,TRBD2,TGTGCCAGCAGTTCTCTTAGCGGGGGGCTGGATACGCAGTATTTT,CASSSLSGGLDTQYF
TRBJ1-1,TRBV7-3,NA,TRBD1,TGTGCCAGCAGCCCCCGGCAGGGGGCATTGAACACTGAAGCTTTCTTT,CASSPRQGALNTEAFF
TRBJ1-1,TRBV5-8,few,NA,TGTGCCAGCAGCTTCATCCGTATCAGGGACACTGAAGCTTTCTTT,CASSFIRIRDTEAFF
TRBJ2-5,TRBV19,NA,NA,TGTGCCAGTAGTAGAGGGACACCAGGACTTAAAGAGACCCAGTACTTC,CASSRGTPGLKETQYF